The sequence of this T cell receptor beta chain was determined in a study of cytomegalovirus exposure and HLA in healthy donors. Study-wide findings and caveats: When the data were analyzed later, several of the most significant clusters appeared to be linked to common viral pathogens. Accurate HLA-A and HLA-B prediction from TCR beta sequences was reported for most subjects.

This CDR3 region has 15 residues. V was clipped by 5 bases and J by 1 base; unmatched bases: 3. Germline CDR1 is MNHEY and CDR2 is SMNVEV (reference sequence). As for this clone: Its antigen is as yet unknown.

13 Jbeta primers and 60 Vbeta primers were used for the PCR. Only in-frame clones appear in the TCRdb table, and some are missing; sequencing was by immunoSEQ multiplex PCR. The table lists under 130,000 clones. Healthy bone marrow donors made up the donor group. This sequence joins TRBV27 and TRBJ2-2; 8 nucleotides align to TRBD2. Sequencing input: PBMCs. This TCR came from a man aged 40-49 years in good health and CMV-seronegative. The CDR3 DNA reads as TGTGCCAGCAGTGGACTAGCCCTGAACACCGGGGAGCTGTTTTTT. Residues: CASSGLALNTGELFF.